This T cell receptor (beta chain) was captured by sequencing in a study of shared clonotypes between healthy human individuals. The length of the CDR3 is 16 residues. Germline loops: CDR1 MDHEN, CDR2 SYDVKM. V lost 1 base, J lost 2 bases, and 4 bases stayed unmatched. Replicate PCRs from sorted subsets contained roughly 200 ng DNA, which is around 30,000 T cell genomes. The assay was immunoSEQ multiplex PCR, and TCRdb's table has in-frame clones only and misses some. The table lists around 1.1 million clones, 70% to 80% of them singletons. The TCR originated in a man younger than 35 in good health. Some clones in this sample may be carry-over from other donors' samples. Sequencing was carried out using memory CD4+ T cells from PBMCs. Subset noted: CD45RA-negative fraction. The V call is TRBV28, the J call TRBJ2-1; 8 bases agree with TRBD2. The CDR3 nucleotides read TGTGCCAGCAGTTTATTCTGGACTAGCACCTACAATGAGCAGTTCTTC. Translation gives CASSLFWTSTYNEQFF.